These 9 T cell receptor beta chains were all obtained from the same sample, sequenced in a study of T cell repertoires and Cas9 in healthy adults. Profiled with immunoSEQ multiplex PCR; TCRdb holds only in-frame clones, not every one. In the table there are some 15,000 clones, 75% to 90% of which are singletons. Source material: Tregs (CD4+, CD25+, CD127-, CD137-, CD154-) from PBMCs; culture status not recorded. The receptors here all came from a human donor in good health.

The chain carries TRBV7-2 and TRBJ2-1, with 12 bases fitting TRBD2. Germline lookup yields CDR1 SGHTA and CDR2 FQGNSA. Trimming took 4 bases from V and 10 from J; bases not matched to a gene: 11. This CDR3 is 16 amino acids long. The DNA of the CDR3 is TGTGCCAGCAGCTCTCGTGGACTAGCGGGAATCGAGGAGCAGTTCTTC. This encodes CASSSRGLAGIEEQFF. The full variable domain, rest sourced from reference TRBV7-2 and TRBJ2-1, is GAGVSQSPSNKVTEKGKDVELRCDPISGHTALYWYRQSLGQGLEFLIYFQGNSAPDKSGLPSDRFSAERTGGSVSTLTIQRTQQEDSAVYLCASSSRGLAGIEEQFFGPGTRLTVL.

The chain recombines TRBV29-1 with TRBJ2-1; 10 nucleotides line up with TRBD2. CDR3 length: 16 residues. With V trimmed by 4 bases and J by 7 bases, 13 bases remained unmatched. Germline V gene sequence: CDR1 SQVTM, CDR2 ANQGSEA. The CDR3 region is CSVVPWTSGIRNEQFF. The CDR3 coding sequence is TGCAGCGTTGTCCCCTGGACTAGCGGTATTAGAAATGAGCAGTTCTTC.

This clone was recorded once. The chain recombines TRBV25-1 with TRBJ1-1; TRBD1 matches 8 bases. V lost 7 bases and J lost 1; bases outside the gene matches: 2. CDR1 MGHDK and CDR2 SYGVNS come from the germline V gene. The CDR3 has 13 residues. The CDR3 reads CASTGTGNTEAFF. CDR3 nucleotides: TGTGCCAGCACCGGGACAGGGAACACTGAAGCTTTCTTT.

This chain uses TRBV18 with TRBJ2-7; D is uncertain. The CDR3 spans 14 residues. V shed 1 base and J shed 0 bases, with 7 bases lying between them. Per germline, CDR1 KGHSH and CDR2 LQKENI. The CDR3 DNA sequence: TGTGCCAGCTCACCACTGGTGAGCTCCTACGAGCAGTACTTC. It encodes CASSPLVSSYEQYF. Together with reference TRBV18 and TRBJ2-7, the CDR3 gives the full variable domain: NAGVMQNPRHLVRRRGQEARLRCSPMKGHSHVYWYRQLPEEGLKFMVYLQKENIIDESGMPKERFSAEFPKEGPSILRIQQVVRGDSAAYFCASSPLVSSYEQYFGPGTRLTVT.

The chain employs TRBV25-1 and TRBJ1-6; no firm D call. The CDR3 sequence is 15 residues long. CDR1 MGHDK and CDR2 SYGVNS come from the germline V gene. Deletions cut 4 bases from V and 9 bases from J, with 16 bases between. CDR3 nucleotide sequence: TGTGCCAGCAGTGGGCAGGACCTGGGATTTTCACCCCTCCACTTT. It is translated as CASSGQDLGFSPLHF.

This sequence joins TRBV7-3 and TRBJ2-3; D is perhaps TRBD2 (6 bases). The germline V gene encodes CDR1 SGHTA and CDR2 FQGTGA. CDR3 length: 17 residues. V was cut by 1 base and J by 2 bases, with 16 bases left in between. CDR3 protein: CASSLIGGAPSTDTQYF. The CDR3 coding sequence is TGTGCCAGCAGCTTAATAGGAGGGGCGCCTTCCACAGATACGCAGTATTTT.

This clone appeared once. The chain carries TRBV6-6 and TRBJ1-6; unclear D gene. The V and J ends lost 7 bases and 2 bases respectively, with 9 bases between them. The CDR3 is made up of 14 amino acids. From germline, CDR1 is MNHNY and CDR2 SVGAGI (reference sequence). The CDR3 loop is CASTLEAYNSPLHF. CDR3 nucleotide sequence: TGTGCCAGCACCCTTGAGGCCTATAATTCACCCCTCCACTTT.

This chain links TRBV28 with TRBJ1-2; 9 bases are a match to TRBD1. Germline values: CDR1 MDHEN, CDR2 SYDVKM. The V and J ends lost 10 bases and 8 bases, in that order; junction bases with no gene match: 11. This CDR3 is 13 amino acids long. The CDR3 sequence is CATYWDRVQGYTF. As DNA, the CDR3 is TGTGCCACTTATTGGGACAGGGTTCAAGGCTACACCTTC.

This clone came up once. The chain has TRBV6-5 and TRBJ1-1; no reliable D call. CDR1 and CDR2 (germline): MNHEY, SVGAGI. This CDR3 region has 12 residues. The germline V and J ends were trimmed by 7 bases and 4 bases, with 10 bases remaining between them. DNA of the CDR3: TGTGCCAGCACACGGGCAGGCACTGAAGCTTTCTTT. It is translated as CASTRAGTEAFF.